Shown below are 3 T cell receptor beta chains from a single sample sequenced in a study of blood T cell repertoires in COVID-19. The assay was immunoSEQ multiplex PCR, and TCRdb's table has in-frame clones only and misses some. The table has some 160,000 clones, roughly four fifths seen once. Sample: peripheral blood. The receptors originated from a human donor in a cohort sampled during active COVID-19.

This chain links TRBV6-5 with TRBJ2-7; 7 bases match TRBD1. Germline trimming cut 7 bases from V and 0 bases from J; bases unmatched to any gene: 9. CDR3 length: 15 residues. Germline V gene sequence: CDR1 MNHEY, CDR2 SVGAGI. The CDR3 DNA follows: TGTGCCAGCAAGACGGTTTACAGGGGCTCCTACGAGCAGTACTTC. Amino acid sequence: CASKTVYRGSYEQYF.

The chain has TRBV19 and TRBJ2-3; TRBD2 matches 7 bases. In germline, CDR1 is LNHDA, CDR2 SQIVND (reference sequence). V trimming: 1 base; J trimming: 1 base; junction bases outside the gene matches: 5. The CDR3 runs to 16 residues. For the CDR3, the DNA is TGTGCCAGTAGTATAGTAGCGGGTGGGGGCACAGATACGCAGTATTTT. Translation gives CASSIVAGGGTDTQYF.

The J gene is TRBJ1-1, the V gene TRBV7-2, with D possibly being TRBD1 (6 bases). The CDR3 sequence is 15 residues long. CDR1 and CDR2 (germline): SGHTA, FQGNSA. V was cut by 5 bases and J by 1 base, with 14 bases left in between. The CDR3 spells CASSHFGQPNTEAFF. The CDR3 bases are TGTGCCAGCAGCCATTTTGGACAGCCGAACACTGAAGCTTTCTTT.